These T cell receptor beta chains were read from a single sample in a study of cytotoxic CD8 clonotypes in ibrutinib-treated CLL. Clones were read by immunoSEQ multiplex PCR, and TCRdb kept only the in-frame ones, dropping some. The sample gives about 310,000 clones, around four fifths of which show up once; 6.5% to 8.5% is in the top ten. The sequences come from PBMCs, collected before ibrutinib treatment. The source of these receptors is a human donor with chronic lymphocytic leukemia. The CDR3 runs from the conserved cysteine through the conserved F or W. The D gene is left open where the match is weak. Size is stated for part of the rows, as once, few or many counts, or as a class when the clone is expanded.

cdr3_nt cdr3_aa d_call clone_size j_call v_call cdr3_length
TGTGCCAGCAGCAATTTCGGGAGAGGAAAACTGTTTTTT CASSNFGRGKLFF . . TRBJ1-4 TRBV5-6 13
TGCAGTGCTAGAGTGGCCGGCGAGCAGTACTTC CSARVAGEQYF . . TRBJ2-7 TRBV20-1 11
TGTGCCAGCAGTCTAAGACAGGCTTCTACCCTATTTAACTATGGCTACACCTTC CASSLRQASTLFNYGYTF . . TRBJ1-2 TRBV27 18
TGTGCCTGGGCGCGTCTAGCGGGAGACCCCCCAGATACGCAGTATTTT CAWARLAGDPPDTQYF TRBD2 . TRBJ2-3 TRBV30 16
TGTGCCAGCAGCCCAGGATGGGGGGACGGCACCGGGGAGCTGTTTTTT CASSPGWGDGTGELFF . . TRBJ2-2 TRBV7-8 16
TGTGCCAGCAGGAACACTAAAGGGTCCTACGAGCAGTACTTC CASRNTKGSYEQYF . . TRBJ2-7 TRBV6-6 14
TGTGCCAGCAGCCAAGGGGGCTCGCAAGAGACCCAGTACTTC CASSQGGSQETQYF . . TRBJ2-5 TRBV4-2 14
TGTGCCAGCAGCTTAGTTACGACGGTGGTGGATGGCTACACCTTC CASSLVTTVVDGYTF . . TRBJ1-2 TRBV7-2 15
TGTGCCAGCAGTTTACAGGGGGCGGGCTACGAGCAGTACTTC CASSLQGAGYEQYF TRBD1 few TRBJ2-7 TRBV25-1 14
TGCGCCAGCGGGCTTCTGACAAGTAGGGAGCTGTTTTTT CASGLLTSRELFF . . TRBJ2-2 TRBV10-2 13
TGTGCCAGCAGCACCGGACTAGCGGGATGGACGGATACGCAGTATTTT CASSTGLAGWTDTQYF TRBD2 . TRBJ2-3 TRBV7-9 16
TGTGCCAGCAGGTTGGACAGGGGGCCCTACAATGAGCAGTTCTTC CASRLDRGPYNEQFF TRBD1 . TRBJ2-1 TRBV7-2 15
TGTGCCATCAGTGAGCGGACAGGGCCAGGAAACACCATATATTTT CAISERTGPGNTIYF TRBD1 . TRBJ1-3 TRBV10-3 15
TGCGCCAGCAGCCAAGTAGGCGACAGGGCTAACTATGGCTACACCTTC CASSQVGDRANYGYTF TRBD1 . TRBJ1-2 TRBV4-3 16
TGTGCCAGCAGCCAATACAGGTCCGGATACGAGCAGTACTTC CASSQYRSGYEQYF . . TRBJ2-7 TRBV14 14
TGCGCCACGACCATAAACAGGGCAACTAATGAAAAACTGTTTTTT CATTINRATNEKLFF . many TRBJ1-4 TRBV10-1 15
TGTGCCATCAGCAGTCGGAGTAGCATCCGAGGCACAGATACGCAGTATTTT CAISSRSSIRGTDTQYF . . TRBJ2-3 TRBV10-3 17
TGTGCCAGCAGTTACGGGTCCGTCGGGAACACTGAAGCTTTCTTT CASSYGSVGNTEAFF . . TRBJ1-1 TRBV6-5 15
TGTGCCAGCAGCCGAGAGGGGGGGGCGCGGACTGAAGCTTTCTTT CASSREGGARTEAFF . once TRBJ1-1 TRBV6-5 15
TGTGCCAGCAGTTTCACGGGCCGGTCTAACTATGGCTACACCTTC CASSFTGRSNYGYTF . . TRBJ1-2 TRBV6-5 15
TGTGCCACCAGCGGGGGATTGAACACTGAAGCTTTCTTT CATSGGLNTEAFF . . TRBJ1-1 TRBV15 13
TGTGCCAGCAGTGAAGTGGTAGGGGACGAGCAGTACTTC CASSEVVGDEQYF . once TRBJ2-7 TRBV6-1 13
TGTGCCAGCAGGACACAGGGGGTTACCTACGAGCAGTACTTC CASRTQGVTYEQYF TRBD1 . TRBJ2-7 TRBV28 14
TGTGCCAGCAGTAACGGACAGAGATACACCGGGGAGCTGTTTTTT CASSNGQRYTGELFF . . TRBJ2-2 TRBV6-5 15
TGTGCCAGCAGACCCGTAGCGGGAGGGTCCTACAATGAGCAGTTCTTC CASRPVAGGSYNEQFF TRBD2 . TRBJ2-1 TRBV7-9 16
TGCGCCAGCAGCTTCCCACAGGGGCCTTCATCCTACAATGAGCAGTTCTTC CASSFPQGPSSYNEQFF TRBD1 . TRBJ2-1 TRBV5-1 17
TGTGCCAGCAGTTACTCGTTGAGGGCAGGGGATGGCTACACCTTC CASSYSLRAGDGYTF . . TRBJ1-2 TRBV6-5 15
TGCGCCAGCAGCTTGGGACTAGCCAATGAGCAGTTCTTC CASSLGLANEQFF TRBD2 . TRBJ2-1 TRBV5-1 13
TGTGCCAGCAGCTTAGTGTCTAGCTGGGATGGGAATGAGCAGTTCTTC CASSLVSSWDGNEQFF . . TRBJ2-1 TRBV11-2 16